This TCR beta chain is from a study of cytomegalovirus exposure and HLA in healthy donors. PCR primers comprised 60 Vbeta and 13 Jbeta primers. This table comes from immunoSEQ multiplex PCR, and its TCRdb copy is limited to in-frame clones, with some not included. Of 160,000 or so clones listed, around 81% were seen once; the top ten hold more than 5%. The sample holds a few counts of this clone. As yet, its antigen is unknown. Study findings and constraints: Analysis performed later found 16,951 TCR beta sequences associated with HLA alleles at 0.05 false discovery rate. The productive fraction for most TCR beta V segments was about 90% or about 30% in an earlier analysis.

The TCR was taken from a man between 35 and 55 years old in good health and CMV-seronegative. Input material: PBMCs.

CDR3 region: CASSLDRGDGYTF. The CDR3 DNA sequence: TGTGCCAGCAGTCTGGACAGGGGAGATGGCTACACCTTC. The chain is built from TRBV2 and TRBJ1-2, with 9 bases fitting TRBD1. Germline CDR1 reads SNHLY; CDR2 reads FYNNEI. V shed 5 bases and J 6 bases; nucleotides not matched to a gene: 4. The CDR3 covers 13 residues.